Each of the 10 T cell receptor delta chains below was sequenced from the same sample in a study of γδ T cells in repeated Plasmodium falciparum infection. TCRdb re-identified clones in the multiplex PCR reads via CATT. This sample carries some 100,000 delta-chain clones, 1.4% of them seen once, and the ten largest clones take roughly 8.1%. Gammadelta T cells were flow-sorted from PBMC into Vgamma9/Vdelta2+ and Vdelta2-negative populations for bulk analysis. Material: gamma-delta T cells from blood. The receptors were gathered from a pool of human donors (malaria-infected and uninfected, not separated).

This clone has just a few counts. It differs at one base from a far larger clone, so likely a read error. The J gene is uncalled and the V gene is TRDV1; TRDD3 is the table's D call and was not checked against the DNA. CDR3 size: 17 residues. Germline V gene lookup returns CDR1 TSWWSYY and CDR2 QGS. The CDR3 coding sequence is TGTGCTCTTGGGGAACTGACCCTTACTGGGGGATACTTAGGGCTCATCTTT. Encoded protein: CALGELTLTGGYLGLIF.

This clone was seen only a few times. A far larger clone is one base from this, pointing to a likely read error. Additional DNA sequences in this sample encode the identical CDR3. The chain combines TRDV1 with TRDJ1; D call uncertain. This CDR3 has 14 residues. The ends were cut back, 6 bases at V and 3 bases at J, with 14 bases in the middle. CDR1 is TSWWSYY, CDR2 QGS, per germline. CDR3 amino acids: CALGDLTSADKLIF. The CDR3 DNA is TGTGCTCTTGGAGATTTAACCAGTGCCGATAAACTCATCTTT.

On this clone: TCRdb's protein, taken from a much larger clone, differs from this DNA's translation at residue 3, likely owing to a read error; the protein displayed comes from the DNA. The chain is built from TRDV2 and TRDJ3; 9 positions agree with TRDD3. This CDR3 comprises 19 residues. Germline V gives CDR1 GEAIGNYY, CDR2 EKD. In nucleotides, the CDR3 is TGTGCCCGTGACTCCCGTACTGGGGGAAGCTCCTGGGACACCCGACAGATGTTTTTC. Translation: CARDSRTGGSSWDTRQMFF.

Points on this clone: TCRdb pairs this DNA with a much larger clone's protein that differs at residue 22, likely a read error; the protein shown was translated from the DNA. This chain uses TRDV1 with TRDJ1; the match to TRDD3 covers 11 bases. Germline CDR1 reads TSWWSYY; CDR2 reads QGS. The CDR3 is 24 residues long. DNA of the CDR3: TGTGCTCTTGGGGAACAATCATACCTTCCCTTCGAACTACTGGGGGATAAAAAGGTTCATAAATTCATCTTT. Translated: CALGEQSYLPFELLGDKKVHKFIF.

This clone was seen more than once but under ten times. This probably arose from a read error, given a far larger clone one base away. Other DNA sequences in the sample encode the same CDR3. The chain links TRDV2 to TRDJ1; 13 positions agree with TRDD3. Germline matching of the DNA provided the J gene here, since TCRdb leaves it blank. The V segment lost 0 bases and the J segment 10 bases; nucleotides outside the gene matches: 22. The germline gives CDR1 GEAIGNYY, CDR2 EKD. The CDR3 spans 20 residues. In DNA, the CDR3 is TGTGCCTGTGACACCGTAGACTGGGGGATACGTGCGGAGAAGATGAATAGACTCATCTTT. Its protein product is CACDTVDWGIRAEKMNRLIF.

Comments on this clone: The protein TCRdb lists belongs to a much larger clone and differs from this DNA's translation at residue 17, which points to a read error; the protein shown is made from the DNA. CDR3 nucleotides: TGTGCTCTTGGGGAAGAGAGGTACGTCGGGCTGGGGACCCCTACGTACGCCGATAAACTCATCTTT. Its translation: CALGEERYVGLGTPTYADKLIF. This chain joins TRDV1 and TRDJ1; TRDD3 is a possible D gene (6 bases). The J gene is not listed in TCRdb, so it was assigned here from a DNA match to germline. CDR3 size: 22 residues. The germline gives CDR1 TSWWSYY, CDR2 QGS. Trimming took 2 bases from V and 3 from J, leaving 34 bases between them.

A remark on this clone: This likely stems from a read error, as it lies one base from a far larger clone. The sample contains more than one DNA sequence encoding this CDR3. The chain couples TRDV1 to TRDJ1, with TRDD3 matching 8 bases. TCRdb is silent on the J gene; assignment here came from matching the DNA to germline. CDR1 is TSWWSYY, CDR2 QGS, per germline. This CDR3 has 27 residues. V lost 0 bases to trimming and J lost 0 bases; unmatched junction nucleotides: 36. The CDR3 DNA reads TGTGCTCTTGGGGAACTAGTATTTTGTCTCCTAGGCCCCCCAACTGGGGGTCCTACCTTGTACACCGATAAACTCATCTTT. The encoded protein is CALGELVFCLLGPPTGGPTLYTDKLIF.

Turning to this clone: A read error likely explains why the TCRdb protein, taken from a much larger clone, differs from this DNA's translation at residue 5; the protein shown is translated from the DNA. This chain's CDR3 is CACDKGQLLGDHLSNTDKLIF. CDR3 in DNA: TGTGCCTGTGACAAGGGACAATTACTGGGGGACCACTTAAGTAACACCGATAAACTCATCTTT. The chain has TRDV2 and TRDJ1; 9 bases map to TRDD3. In the absence of a J gene in TCRdb, the DNA was matched to germline to assign it here. The length of the CDR3 is 21 residues. The V segment lost 2 bases and the J segment 0 bases; nucleotides outside the gene matches: 21. Germline V CDR1 and CDR2: GEAIGNYY, EKD.

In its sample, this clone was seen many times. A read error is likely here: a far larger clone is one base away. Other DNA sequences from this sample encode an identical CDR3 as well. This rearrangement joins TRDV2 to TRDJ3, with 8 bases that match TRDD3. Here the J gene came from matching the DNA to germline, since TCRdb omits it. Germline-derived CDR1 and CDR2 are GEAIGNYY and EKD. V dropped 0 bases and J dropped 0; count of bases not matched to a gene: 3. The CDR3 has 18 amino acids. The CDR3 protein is CACDTAGGYSWDTRQMFF. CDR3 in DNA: TGTGCCTGTGACACCGCCGGGGGATACTCCTGGGACACCCGACAGATGTTTTTC.

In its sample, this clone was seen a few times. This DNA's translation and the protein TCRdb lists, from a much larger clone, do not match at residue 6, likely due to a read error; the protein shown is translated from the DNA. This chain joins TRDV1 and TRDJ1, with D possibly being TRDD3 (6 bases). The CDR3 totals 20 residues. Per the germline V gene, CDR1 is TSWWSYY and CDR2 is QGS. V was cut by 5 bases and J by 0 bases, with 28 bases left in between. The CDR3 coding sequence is TGTGCTCTTGGGACCACCTTTGCCGGGGGAGGTTACTGGTACACCGATAAACTCATCTTT. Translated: CALGTTFAGGGYWYTDKLIF.